The 17 T cell receptor beta chains presented below share a single source sample, sequenced in a study of blood T cells in healthy people across ages. With a J-beta primer mix and a sample-barcoded 5' primer, a second PCR ran about 6 to 11 cycles. TCRdb redid the calling of the 5' RACE reads with MiXCR, one entry per CDR3 protein. The table shows roughly 2 million distinct CDR3 sequences, with just under 50% occurring only once. Specimen: blood. These receptors were obtained from a middle-aged woman in good health.

The rearrangement uses TRBV20-1 and TRBJ2-5; 7 nucleotides match TRBD1. TRBJ2-7 matches the DNA end more closely, so the J call is doubtful. The germline CDR1 and CDR2 sequences are DFQATT and SNEGSKA (reference sequence). The CDR3 is 12 amino acids. CDR3 nucleotides: TGCAGTGCCAACAGGGGTAGTAACGAGCAGTACTTC. Translating it yields CSANRGSNEQYF.

V usage is TRBV7-3 and J usage is TRBJ1-6, with D uncertain. V shed 2 bases and J shed 9 bases, with 11 bases lying between them. In germline, CDR1 is SGHTA, CDR2 FQGTGA. The CDR3 sequence is 14 residues long. The CDR3: CASSLGVGFSPLHF. CDR3 in DNA: TGTGCCAGCAGCTTAGGAGTGGGGTTTTCACCCCTCCACTTT. The full variable domain, with the rest looked up from reference TRBV7-3 and TRBJ1-6, is GAGVSQTPSNKVTEKGKYVELRCDPISGHTALYWYRQSLGQGPEFLIYFQGTGAADDSGLPNDRFFAVRPEGSVSTLKIQRTERGDSAVYLCASSLGVGFSPLHFGNGTRLTVT.

This clonotype turned up a few times. This chain links TRBV4-1 with TRBJ2-7; weak D call: TRBD1 (6 bases). The CDR3 spans 14 residues. Trimming stripped 3 bases from V and 7 bases from J, with 16 bases between. The germline gives CDR1 MGHRA, CDR2 YSYEKL. CDR3: CASSHLSTGKEQYF. CDR3 in DNA: TGCGCCAGCAGCCACCTCTCAACAGGGAAAGAGCAGTACTTC.

This clonotype appeared once. CDR3 protein: CASSGTPGGLQYF. The CDR3 DNA is TGTGCCAGCAGCGGCACCCCGGGGGGCCTGCAGTATTTT. V gene TRBV9 combines with J gene TRBJ2-3, with TRBD2 as a possible D gene (7 bases). The germline V gene encodes CDR1 SGDLS and CDR2 YYNGEE. Trimming stripped 3 bases from V and 11 bases from J, with 16 bases between. The CDR3 is 13 amino acids.

This clonotype occurred a few times. This chain links TRBV29-1 with TRBJ2-3; D gene unclear. Germline-derived CDR1 and CDR2 are SQVTM and ANQGSEA. V lost 5 bases to trimming and J lost 0 bases, with 15 bases between them. The CDR3 spans 15 residues. The CDR3 sequence is CSVLTGASSTDTQYF. The CDR3 coding sequence is TGCAGCGTTCTTACGGGCGCTTCTAGCACAGATACGCAGTATTTT.

The V gene is TRBV20-1, the J gene TRBJ2-1; D perhaps matches TRBD1 (5 bases). Trimming cost V 5 bases and J 10 bases, with 12 bases left between them. The CDR3 has 11 amino acids. The germline CDR1 and CDR2 sequences are DFQATT and SNEGSKA (reference sequence). Written as DNA, the CDR3 is TGCAGTGCTGAGACAGCTCCCGAGCAGTTCTTC. This translates into CSAETAPEQFF.

V usage is TRBV12-3 or TRBV12-4 and J usage is TRBJ2-7; 8 nucleotides line up with TRBD1. With 8 bases clipped from V and 4 bases from J, the junction kept 13 bases outside the gene matches. The CDR3 sequence is 15 residues long. The CDR3 DNA is TGTGCCAGCGGATCACTTAGCAGGGGGCTTTACGAGCAGTACTTC. Translated: CASGSLSRGLYEQYF.

This clonotype was counted a few times. The chain carries TRBV24-1 and TRBJ2-5; maybe TRBD1 (5 bases). The ends were cut back, 5 bases at V and 2 bases at J, with 14 bases in the middle. This CDR3 spans 15 amino acids. Germline V gene sequence: CDR1 KGHDR, CDR2 SFDVKD. CDR3 DNA: TGTGCCACCAGTGCTAAAGACAGTATACAAGAGACCCAGTACTTC. Amino acid sequence: CATSAKDSIQETQYF.

The rearrangement links TRBV4-3 to TRBJ2-1; 10 nucleotides match TRBD1. This CDR3 spans 16 amino acids. Germline CDR1 and CDR2: LGHNA and YSLEER. V gave up 0 bases and J gave up 7 bases; unmatched junction bases: 6. In DNA form, the CDR3 reads TGCGCCAGCAGCCAAGATTGGGGACAGGGGTTAAATGAGCAGTTCTTC. It codes for CASSQDWGQGLNEQFF.

This clonotype came up a few times. The chain uses TRBV7-9 and TRBJ2-7, with D possibly TRBD1 on 6 matching bases. V lost 10 bases and J 0 bases, leaving 10 bases between the germline ends. From germline, CDR1 is SEHNR and CDR2 FQNEAQ (reference sequence). The CDR3 totals 12 residues. The CDR3 nucleotides are TGTGCCATCCGGGACATCTCCTACGAGCAGTACTTC. This gives the protein CAIRDISYEQYF.

This rearrangement joins TRBV7-9 to TRBJ2-1; D uncertain. The germline gives CDR1 SEHNR, CDR2 FQNEAQ (reference sequence). The CDR3 covers 16 residues. V dropped 1 base and J dropped 9 bases, with 19 bases sitting between them. The CDR3 protein is CASSLDTVSTRGEQFF. CDR3 sequence (DNA): TGTGCCAGCAGCTTAGATACAGTTAGCACCCGTGGTGAGCAGTTCTTC. Combining the CDR3 with reference TRBV7-9 and TRBJ2-1 gives the whole variable domain DTGVSQNPRHKITKRGQNVTFRCDPISEHNRLYWYRQTLGQGPEFLTYFQNEAQLEKSRLLSDRFSAERPKGSFSTLEIQRTEQGDSAMYLCASSLDTVSTRGEQFFGPGTRLTVL.

CDR3 nucleotides: TGCGCCAGCAGCTTCAAGTACAATGAGCAGTTCTTC. Translating gives CASSFKYNEQFF. The rearrangement links TRBV5-1 to TRBJ2-1, with unresolved D. Germline V lookup: CDR1 SGHRS, CDR2 YFSETQ. Trimming took 2 bases from V and 4 from J, leaving 4 bases between them. The length of the CDR3 is 12 residues.

In this sample, this clonotype turned up a few times. This rearrangement joins TRBV4-1 to TRBJ2-1; D remains ambiguous. With 4 bases removed from V and 6 bases from J, the gap between germline ends came to 22 bases. The length of the CDR3 is 17 residues. From germline, CDR1 is MGHRA and CDR2 YSYEKL. The CDR3 DNA reads as TGCGCCAGCAGCCTCTCGGTTGTGGGTAGGTCCCTCAATGAGCAGTTCTTC. Encoded protein: CASSLSVVGRSLNEQFF.

This clonotype was picked up a small number of times. This chain uses TRBV7-2 with TRBJ2-6; 7 bases are a match to TRBD1. The junction had 6 bases not matched to a gene; V was cut back by 6 bases and J by 4 bases. The CDR3 length is 15 residues. Germline V lookup: CDR1 SGHTA, CDR2 FQGNSA. The chain's CDR3 is CASRPDRAGANVLTF. CDR3 bases: TGTGCCAGCAGGCCAGACAGGGCCGGGGCCAACGTCCTGACTTTC.

The sample holds a few counts of this clonotype. This chain uses TRBV6-1 with TRBJ2-4; D perhaps matches TRBD1 (6 bases). Germline V gene sequence: CDR1 MNHNS, CDR2 SASEGT. V lost 4 bases and J 9 bases, leaving 22 bases between the germline ends. This CDR3 comprises 16 residues. CDR3 in amino acids: CASSGTGQGRWGIQYF. The DNA of the CDR3 is TGTGCCAGCAGTGGAACAGGGCAGGGACGTTGGGGCATTCAGTACTTC.

This CDR3 reads CSARGNGRDRGRNTEAFF. The CDR3 DNA reads TGCAGTGCTAGAGGTAACGGCCGGGACAGGGGCAGGAACACTGAAGCTTTCTTT. V gene TRBV20-1 combines with J gene TRBJ1-1; TRBD1 matches at 10 bases. CDR1 DFQATT and CDR2 SNEGSKA come from the germline V gene (reference sequence). V lost 1 base and J lost 1; bases outside the gene matches: 12. The CDR3 has 18 amino acids.

The genes are TRBV7-3 and TRBJ2-7; D tentatively fits TRBD1 or TRBD2 (6 bases each). Germline-derived CDR1 and CDR2 are SGHTA and FQGTGA. Trimming took 2 bases from V and 2 from J, leaving 16 bases between them. The CDR3 totals 16 residues. The CDR3 spells CASSLWGAQTTYEQYF. The CDR3 DNA follows: TGTGCCAGCAGCTTATGGGGGGCGCAAACGACCTACGAGCAGTACTTC. Combining the CDR3 with reference TRBV7-3 and TRBJ2-7 gives the whole variable domain GAGVSQTPSNKVTEKGKYVELRCDPISGHTALYWYRQSLGQGPEFLIYFQGTGAADDSGLPNDRFFAVRPEGSVSTLKIQRTERGDSAVYLCASSLWGAQTTYEQYFGPGTRLTVT.